A single sample gave rise to the 20 T cell receptor beta chains below, sequenced in a study of T cell changes during pregnancy in multiple sclerosis. TCRdb's table, derived via immunoSEQ multiplex PCR, lists solely in-frame clones and lacks some. The sample yields about 48,000 clones, over 75% seen once. The sequences come from CD4+ T cells from peripheral blood mononuclear cells, collected in the second trimester of pregnancy. The receptor source for this set is a female donor with multiple sclerosis, enrolled in a pregnancy study.

The chain carries TRBV18 and TRBJ2-1, with D possibly being TRBD2 (5 bases). The V gene lost 0 bases and the J gene lost 3 bases, with 9 bases spanning the gap. In germline, CDR1 is KGHSH, CDR2 LQKENI. The CDR3 is 15 residues long. The CDR3 DNA reads as TGTGCCAGCTCACCACCGGTAGCGAACTACAATGAGCAGTTCTTC. This sequence encodes CASSPPVANYNEQFF. Based on the CDR3 plus reference TRBV18 and TRBJ2-1, the full variable domain is NAGVMQNPRHLVRRRGQEARLRCSPMKGHSHVYWYRQLPEEGLKFMVYLQKENIIDESGMPKERFSAEFPKEGPSILRIQQVVRGDSAAYFCASSPPVANYNEQFFGPGTRLTVL.

The chain links TRBV10-3 to TRBJ1-1; 7 bases fit TRBD1. Germline V gene lookup returns CDR1 ENHRY and CDR2 SYGVKD. The V gene end was trimmed by 6 bases and the J gene end by 1 base; junction bases not matched to a gene: 5. This CDR3 is built from 14 residues. CDR3 loop: CAIRGTAKNTEAFF. The CDR3 region has the DNA TGTGCCATCAGGGGGACAGCGAAGAACACTGAAGCTTTCTTT.

The V gene is TRBV30, the J gene TRBJ2-1, with 9 bases identical to TRBD2. The CDR3 sequence is 16 residues long. With V trimmed by 3 bases and J by 6 bases, 12 bases remained unmatched. Germline values: CDR1 GTSNPN, CDR2 SVGIG (reference sequence). The CDR3 reads CAWSGISGRSGNEQFF. CDR3 bases: TGTGCCTGGAGCGGGATCAGCGGGAGGAGTGGCAATGAGCAGTTCTTC.

This clone has more than one count but fewer than ten. The rearrangement uses TRBV30 and TRBJ1-5, with TRBD1 identical over 7 bases. CDR1 and CDR2 (germline): GTSNPN, SVGIG (reference sequence). CDR3 size: 13 residues. The V gene end was trimmed by 2 bases and the J gene end by 5 bases; junction bases not matched to a gene: 3. The CDR3 DNA follows: TGTGCCTGGAGTTCAACAGGGGATCAGCCCCAGCATTTT. Amino acids: CAWSSTGDQPQHF.

The chain is built from TRBV7-9 and TRBJ2-5; a possible D gene is TRBD2 (6 bases). The germline CDR1 and CDR2 sequences are SEHNR and FQNEAQ (reference sequence). V lost 1 base to trimming and J lost 7 bases, with 22 bases between them. This CDR3 is 17 amino acids long. CDR3 sequence: CASSLVRGLSPWGTQYF. CDR3 coding DNA: TGTGCCAGCAGCTTAGTGAGGGGACTCTCGCCATGGGGGACCCAGTACTTC.

The chain carries TRBV5-5 and TRBJ2-2, with D hard to call. V lost 1 base, J lost 2 bases, and 12 bases lay in between. The germline gives CDR1 SGHKS, CDR2 YYEKEE (reference sequence). The CDR3 consists of 16 residues. The CDR3 region has the DNA TGTGCCAGCAGCTTGCAGGCAAGGCTAAACACCGGGGAGCTGTTTTTT. Its translation: CASSLQARLNTGELFF. Based on the CDR3 plus reference TRBV5-5 and TRBJ2-2, the full variable domain is DAGVTQSPTHLIKTRGQQVTLRCSPISGHKSVSWYQQVLGQGPQFIFQYYEKEERGRGNFPDRFSARQFPNYSSELNVNALLLGDSALYLCASSLQARLNTGELFFGEGSRLTVL.

The chain uses TRBV12-5 and TRBJ2-3; TRBD2 agrees at 13 bases. The CDR3 sequence is 16 residues long. Trimming cost V 5 bases and J 3 bases; bases outside gene matches: 5. Germline values: CDR1 LGHNT, CDR2 FRNRAP. In DNA form, the CDR3 reads TGTGCTAGTGGTGCCGGGACTAGCGGGGTGACAGATACGCAGTATTTT. Its translation: CASGAGTSGVTDTQYF.

The chain combines TRBV27 with TRBJ2-3, with 8 bases that match TRBD1. The CDR3 covers 14 residues. V trimming: 3 bases; J trimming: 4 bases; junction bases outside the gene matches: 3. In germline, CDR1 is MNHEY, CDR2 SMNVEV (reference sequence). This chain's CDR3 is CASSFPGGADTQYF. The CDR3 DNA is TGTGCCAGCAGTTTTCCAGGGGGCGCAGATACGCAGTATTTT.

V usage is TRBV7-8 and J usage is TRBJ2-7, with TRBD1 as a possible D gene (5 bases). Germline V lookup: CDR1 SGHVS, CDR2 FQNEAQ. This CDR3 has 15 residues. V shed 0 bases and J shed 7 bases, with 16 bases lying between them. As DNA, the CDR3 is TGTGCCAGCAGCTTAGCGAACAAGGGGCCTTTGGAGCAGTACTTC. Translation: CASSLANKGPLEQYF.

In DNA form, the CDR3 reads TGTGCCAGTAGTATCCCCCCTGGGCGGGAGGGCCTTAATGAGCAGTTCTTC. It translates to CASSIPPGREGLNEQFF. The chain uses TRBV19 and TRBJ2-1, with TRBD2 matching over 9 bases. V dropped 3 bases and J dropped 7; count of bases not matched to a gene: 13. CDR1 is LNHDA and CDR2 is SQIVND in the germline V gene (reference sequence). This CDR3 is built from 17 residues.

This chain links TRBV2 with TRBJ2-5; 8 bases are a match to TRBD1. Per the germline V gene, CDR1 is SNHLY and CDR2 is FYNNEI. The CDR3 has 13 amino acids. The junction had 7 bases not matched to a gene; V was cut back by 8 bases and J by 5 bases. The CDR3 spells CASYSGGFETQYF. In DNA form, the CDR3 reads TGTGCCAGCTATTCAGGGGGCTTTGAGACCCAGTACTTC.

The V call is TRBV19, the J call TRBJ2-7; TRBD2 agrees at 7 bases. J was trimmed by 1 base and V by 3 bases; bases with no gene match: 12. Germline-derived CDR1 and CDR2 are LNHDA and SQIVND (reference sequence). The CDR3 is made up of 17 amino acids. The CDR3: CASSIQPFAGESYEQYF. CDR3 in DNA: TGTGCCAGTAGTATCCAGCCTTTTGCGGGGGAATCCTACGAGCAGTACTTC. Looking up the rest from reference TRBV19 and TRBJ2-7 gives the full variable domain: DGGITQSPKYLFRKEGQNVTLSCEQNLNHDAMYWYRQDPGQGLRLIYYSQIVNDFQKGDIAEGYSVSREKKESFPLTVTSAQKNPTAFYLCASSIQPFAGESYEQYFGPGTRLTVT.

The chain uses TRBV23-1 and TRBJ2-7, with a weak D call TRBD1 (5 bases). TRBV23-1 is recorded as an ORF, its role being uncertain. Trimming removed 2 bases from V and 4 bases from J, with 12 bases in between. The CDR3 length is 14 residues. The CDR3 DNA follows: TGCGCCAGCAGTCAAGGGGCCGTCAGTTACGAGCAGTACTTC. Translated: CASSQGAVSYEQYF.

This sequence joins TRBV9 and TRBJ2-2; 8 bases line up with TRBD1. Germline trimming cut 5 bases from V and 6 bases from J; bases unmatched to any gene: 9. Germline CDR1 and CDR2: SGDLS and YYNGEE. CDR3 length: 15 residues. CDR3: CASSLAGGAAGELFF. CDR3 in DNA: TGTGCCAGCAGTTTAGCAGGGGGCGCGGCCGGGGAGCTGTTTTTT. Combining the CDR3 with reference TRBV9 and TRBJ2-2 gives the whole variable domain DSGVTQTPKHLITATGQRVTLRCSPRSGDLSVYWYQQSLDQGLQFLIQYYNGEERAKGNILERFSAQQFPDLHSELNLSSLELGDSALYFCASSLAGGAAGELFFGEGSRLTVL.

The chain couples TRBV10-3 to TRBJ2-6; TRBD1 might be the D (6 bases). The germline CDR1 and CDR2 sequences are ENHRY and SYGVKD. The CDR3 is 18 residues long. V dropped 2 bases and J dropped 0 bases, with 14 bases sitting between them. CDR3 in DNA: TGTGCCATCAGTGAGCGGCAGGGGCTGAACTCTGGGGCCAACGTCCTGACTTTC. It specifies CAISERQGLNSGANVLTF.

The CDR3 region has the DNA TGTGCCAGCTCACCAACCCGAGACCAAGAGACCCAGTACTTC. Its protein is CASSPTRDQETQYF. This chain links TRBV18 with TRBJ2-5; no clear D gene. The CDR3 length is 14 residues. Trimming took off 2 bases at V and 0 bases at J, with 7 bases between the two ends. Germline V CDR1 and CDR2: KGHSH, LQKENI.

The rearrangement links TRBV7-9 to TRBJ2-5, with D perhaps TRBD2 (6 bases). The CDR3 consists of 13 residues. V lost 4 bases and J lost 1, with 7 bases in between. The V gene's germline CDR1 is SEHNR and CDR2 FQNEAQ (reference sequence). The CDR3 DNA is TGTGCCAGCAGCTACGGGAGCCAAGAGACCCAGTACTTC. Translating gives CASSYGSQETQYF. The full variable domain, its missing parts supplied by reference TRBV7-9 and TRBJ2-5, is DTGVSQNPRHKITKRGQNVTFRCDPISEHNRLYWYRQTLGQGPEFLTYFQNEAQLEKSRLLSDRFSAERPKGSFSTLEIQRTEQGDSAMYLCASSYGSQETQYFGPGTRLLVL.

The chain has TRBV5-1 and TRBJ1-1; weak D call: TRBD1 (6 bases). CDR1 SGHRS and CDR2 YFSETQ come from the germline V gene. The CDR3 consists of 14 residues. V lost 3 bases and J lost 4, with 13 bases in between. The CDR3 sequence: CASSWGGGSTEAFF. The CDR3 DNA sequence: TGCGCCAGCAGCTGGGGAGGGGGTTCCACTGAAGCTTTCTTT. The whole variable domain, filled in from reference TRBV5-1 and TRBJ1-1, reads KAGVTQTPRYLIKTRGQQVTLSCSPISGHRSVSWYQQTPGQGLQFLFEYFSETQRNKGNFPGRFSGRQFSNSRSEMNVSTLELGDSALYLCASSWGGGSTEAFFGQGTRLTVV.

The chain carries TRBV4-3 and TRBJ2-1; 8 bases agree with TRBD2. Germline trimming cut 0 bases from V and 2 bases from J; bases unmatched to any gene: 6. The CDR3 runs 17 residues. Germline CDR1 reads LGHNA; CDR2 reads YSLEER. The CDR3 bases are TGCGCCAGCAGCCAAGAAGGACGGGAGGGCCCCTACAATGAGCAGTTCTTC. This codes for CASSQEGREGPYNEQFF.

The chain links TRBV7-9 to TRBJ2-1, with D possibly matching TRBD2 (5 bases). The CDR3 totals 18 residues. V lost 6 bases and J lost 4, with 25 bases in between. The germline V gene encodes CDR1 SEHNR and CDR2 FQNEAQ (reference sequence). The CDR3 is CASRSSLSAAMGYNEQFF. As DNA, the CDR3 is TGTGCCAGCAGGTCATCTCTTAGCGCCGCCATGGGTTACAATGAGCAGTTCTTC. Complete variable domain (other parts from reference TRBV7-9 and TRBJ2-1): DTGVSQNPRHKITKRGQNVTFRCDPISEHNRLYWYRQTLGQGPEFLTYFQNEAQLEKSRLLSDRFSAERPKGSFSTLEIQRTEQGDSAMYLCASRSSLSAAMGYNEQFFGPGTRLTVL.